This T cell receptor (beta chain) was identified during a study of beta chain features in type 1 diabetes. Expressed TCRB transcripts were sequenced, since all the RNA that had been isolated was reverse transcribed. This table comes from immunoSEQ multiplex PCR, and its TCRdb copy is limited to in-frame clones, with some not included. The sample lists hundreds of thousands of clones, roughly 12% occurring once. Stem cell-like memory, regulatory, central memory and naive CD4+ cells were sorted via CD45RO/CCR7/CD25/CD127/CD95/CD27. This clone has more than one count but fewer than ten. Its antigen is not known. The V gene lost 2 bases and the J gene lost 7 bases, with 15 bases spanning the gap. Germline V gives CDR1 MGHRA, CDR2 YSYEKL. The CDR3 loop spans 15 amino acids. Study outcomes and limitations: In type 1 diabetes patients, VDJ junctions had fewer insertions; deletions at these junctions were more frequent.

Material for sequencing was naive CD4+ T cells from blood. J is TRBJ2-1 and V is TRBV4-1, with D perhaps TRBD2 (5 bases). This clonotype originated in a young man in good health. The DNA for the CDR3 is TGCGCCAGCAGCCAACCTAGAGGGAAAGGAAATGAGCAGTTCTTC. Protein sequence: CASSQPRGKGNEQFF.